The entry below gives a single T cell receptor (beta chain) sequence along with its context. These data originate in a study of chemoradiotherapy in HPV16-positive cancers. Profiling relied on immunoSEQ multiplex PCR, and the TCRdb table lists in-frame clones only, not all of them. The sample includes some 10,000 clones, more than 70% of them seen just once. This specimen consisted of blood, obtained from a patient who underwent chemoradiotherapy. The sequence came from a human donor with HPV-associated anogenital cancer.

The CDR3 coding sequence is TGTGCCAGTAGTTCTGAGCAGGTCGGCTACGAGCAGTACTTC. Its protein is CASSSEQVGYEQYF. The chain joins TRBV19 to TRBJ2-7; D remains ambiguous. The CDR3 has 14 amino acids. Trimming took off 5 bases at V and 3 bases at J, with 14 bases between the two ends. In germline, CDR1 is LNHDA, CDR2 SQIVND (reference sequence). The variable domain in full, with the rest retrieved from reference TRBV19 and TRBJ2-7, is DGGITQSPKYLFRKEGQNVTLSCEQNLNHDAMYWYRQDPGQGLRLIYYSQIVNDFQKGDIAEGYSVSREKKESFPLTVTSAQKNPTAFYLCASSSEQVGYEQYFGPGTRLTVT.